The T cell receptor (beta chain) under discussion was sequenced for a study of molecular identifiers for immune sequencing clone quantification. Study background: Five portions were made in replicates from RNA of 20,000 or 100,000 naive CD8 cells, and four underwent sequencing.

One entry per CDR3 protein results from TCRdb running MiXCR on the PCR reads. The table lists about 330,000 distinct CDR3 sequences, roughly a quarter of them singletons, with around 0.76% in the top ten. V was cut by 8 bases and J by 2 bases, with 6 bases left in between. The CDR3 has 11 amino acids. The germline V gene encodes CDR1 ENHRY and CDR2 SYGVKD. V gene TRBV10-3 combines with J gene TRBJ2-5; D is possibly TRBD2 (5 bases). Material: naive CD8+ T cells from blood, with Jurkat cell RNA spiked in. Subset indicated: FACS-sorted CD8+CD4-CCR7+CD45RA+ naive T cells. This clonotype was obtained from a human donor in good health. Some libraries in this study had Jurkat cell RNA spiked in. The CDR3 DNA follows: TGTGCCATCCCGGGGCAAGAGACCCAGTACTTC. Translating it yields CAIPGQETQYF.